This record looks at one TCR beta chain sequence and its context. The record originates from a study of PD-1 blockade in classical Hodgkin lymphoma. Study background: On a schedule of every 2 weeks, patients received nivolumab 3 mg/kg intravenously.

Brentuximab vedotin exposure varied, and every patient relapsed after autologous stem cell transplantation. The CDR3 covers 15 residues. From germline, CDR1 is KGHSH and CDR2 LQKENI. Clones were sequenced by immunoSEQ multiplex PCR, and TCRdb holds only the in-frame ones, with some missing. This sample yields some 90,000 clones, of which roughly 91% are seen a single time; roughly 2.6% belongs to the top ten. The clonotype originates from a human donor with classical Hodgkin lymphoma. The rearrangement links TRBV18 to TRBJ2-5; D ambiguous. The better agreement between TRBJ2-7 and the DNA end casts doubt on the J call. This sample comprised peripheral blood mononuclear cells (PBMCs), obtained before the second cycle of nivolumab. This CDR3 reads CASSPPSWQSYEQYF. In DNA, the CDR3 is TGTGCCAGCTCACCACCCTCCTGGCAGAGCTACGAGCAGTACTTC.